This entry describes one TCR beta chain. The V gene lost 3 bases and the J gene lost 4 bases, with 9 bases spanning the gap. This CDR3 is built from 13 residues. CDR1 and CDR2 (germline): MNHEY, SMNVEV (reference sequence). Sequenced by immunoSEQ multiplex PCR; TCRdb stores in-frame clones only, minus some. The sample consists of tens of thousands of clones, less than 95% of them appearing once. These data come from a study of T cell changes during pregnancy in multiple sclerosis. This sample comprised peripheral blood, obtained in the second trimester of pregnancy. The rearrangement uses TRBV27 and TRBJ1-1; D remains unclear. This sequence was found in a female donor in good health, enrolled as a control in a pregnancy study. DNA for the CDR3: TGTGCCAGCAGTTTCGTCCTAGGCACTGAAGCTTTCTTT. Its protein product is CASSFVLGTEAFF.